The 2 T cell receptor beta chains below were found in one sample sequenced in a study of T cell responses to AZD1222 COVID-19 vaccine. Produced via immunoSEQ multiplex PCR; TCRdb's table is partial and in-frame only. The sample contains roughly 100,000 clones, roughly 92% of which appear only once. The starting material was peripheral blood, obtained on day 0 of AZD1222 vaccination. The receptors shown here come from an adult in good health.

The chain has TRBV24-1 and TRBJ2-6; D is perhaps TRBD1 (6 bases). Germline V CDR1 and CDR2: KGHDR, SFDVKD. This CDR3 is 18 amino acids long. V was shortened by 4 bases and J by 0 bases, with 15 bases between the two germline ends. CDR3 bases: TGTGCCACCAGTGAGCAGGGGCAGACTTGCTCTGGGGCCAACGTCCTGACTTTC. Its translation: CATSEQGQTCSGANVLTF.

As DNA, the CDR3 is TGCGCCAGCAGCCACAGAGGGGGTTCGGAGACCCAGTACTTC. It yields the protein CASSHRGGSETQYF. V usage is TRBV4-3 and J usage is TRBJ2-5; D may be TRBD1 (6 bases). The CDR3 has 14 residues. Germline V gene sequence: CDR1 LGHNA, CDR2 YSLEER. Trimming shortened V by 3 bases and J by 5 bases, and 13 bases separated the two germline ends.